This TCR beta chain was found in a study of vaccination and CD4 T cells after COVID-19. Noted treatment: approximately 9-day PBMC culture with coronavirus spike peptide pools or control peptides (ViraFEST assay). With the Oncomine TCR Beta short-read assay, DNA from cultured CD4+ T cells was sequenced. TCRdb reprocessed the PCR reads with MiXCR, giving one entry per CDR3 protein. The top ten hold around 16% of the sample, which has 15,000 to 18,000 distinct CDR3 sequences, over 45% seen once. On this clonotype: Its antigen is not identified.

Trimming removed 4 bases from V and 5 bases from J; junction bases left unmatched: 10. There are 15 residues in the CDR3. CDR1 is SGHAT and CDR2 is FQNNGV in the germline V gene. V gene TRBV11-2 combines with J gene TRBJ2-7, with 8 bases that match TRBD2. The origin of this receptor is a human donor who had recovered from COVID-19. The source was CD4+ T cells from blood, cultured in vitro, collected before SARS-CoV-2 vaccination. The DNA for the CDR3 is TGTGCCAGCAGCTCGCATCTTAGCGGGACCCACGAGCAGTACTTC. It specifies CASSSHLSGTHEQYF.